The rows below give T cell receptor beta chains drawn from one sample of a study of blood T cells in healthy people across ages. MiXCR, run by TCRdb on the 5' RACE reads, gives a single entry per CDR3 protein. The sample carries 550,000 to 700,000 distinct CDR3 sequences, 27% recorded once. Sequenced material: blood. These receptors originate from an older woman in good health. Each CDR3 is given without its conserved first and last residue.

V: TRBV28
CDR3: ASSIPDSSYEQY

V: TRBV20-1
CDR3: SARGQGGSPLH

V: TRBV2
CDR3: ASSFTGEIQPQH

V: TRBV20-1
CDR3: SAHQTGANTEAF

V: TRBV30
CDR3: AWSPPGQETQY

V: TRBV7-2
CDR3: ACSPDPGTDTQY

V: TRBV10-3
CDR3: AISEWDAGGTIY

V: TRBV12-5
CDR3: ASGLAPRPAPRGELF

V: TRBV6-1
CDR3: ASSGNRALSSYNEQF

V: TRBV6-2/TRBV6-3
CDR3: ASSPRGQGTGQPQH

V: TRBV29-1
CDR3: SSPVGTYEQY

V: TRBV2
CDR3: ASKGTANTGELF

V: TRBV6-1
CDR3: ASSAKQVLMAGTGELF

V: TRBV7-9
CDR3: ASSLVWGPTEAF

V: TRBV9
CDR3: ASSPTLQETQY

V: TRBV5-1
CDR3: ASSSQAGVQETQY

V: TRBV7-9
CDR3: ASSSHLLSRDTQY

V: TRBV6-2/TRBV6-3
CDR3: ASSYSRSLGYT

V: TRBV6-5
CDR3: ASSRQDRTYEQY

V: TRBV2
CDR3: ASRGGLAGGNEQF

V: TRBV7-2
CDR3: ASSGQGYIQY

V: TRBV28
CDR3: ASSLGRAGSYEQY

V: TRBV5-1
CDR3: ASSLTTTNEKLF

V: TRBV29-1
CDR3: SVGGQPQETQY

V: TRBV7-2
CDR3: TSSLDRAYGYT

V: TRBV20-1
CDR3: SAETGLTNEKLF

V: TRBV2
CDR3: ASKMSGSDTQY

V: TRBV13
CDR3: ASSRSRDTEAF

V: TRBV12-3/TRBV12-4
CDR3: ASVLGRGDRNEQF

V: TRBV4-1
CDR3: ASSYAPGQATAYEQY

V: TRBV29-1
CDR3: SVDRGADTQY

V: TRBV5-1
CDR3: ASSLEAMSSYEQY

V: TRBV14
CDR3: ASSQHTGNEKLF

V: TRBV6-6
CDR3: ASSYSQAGWNQETQY

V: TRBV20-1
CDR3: SAGDTGQGAYEQY

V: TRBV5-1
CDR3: ASSLEGGELF

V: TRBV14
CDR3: ASSQLGGSRTDTQY

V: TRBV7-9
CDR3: ASSLFGSKETQY

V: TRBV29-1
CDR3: SVVGAVSYEQY

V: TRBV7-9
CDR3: ASSLGSARLETQY

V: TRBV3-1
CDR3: ASSQERHFYGYT

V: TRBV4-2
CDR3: ASSHSLADEQF

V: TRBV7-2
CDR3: ASTELLAGTFGDTQY

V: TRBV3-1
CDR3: ASSQGTALNTEAF

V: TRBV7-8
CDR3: ASSRQGAADTQY

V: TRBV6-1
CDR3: ASSEEGYT

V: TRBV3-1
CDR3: ASSAGPSYGDEQF

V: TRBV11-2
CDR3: ASSPDYAGAGQETQY

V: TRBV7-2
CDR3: ASSIRTGPNEKLF

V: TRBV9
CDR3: ASIQGQNSPLH

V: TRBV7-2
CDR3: ASSPPGLPSTQY

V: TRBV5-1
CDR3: ASSQATGGARNEQF

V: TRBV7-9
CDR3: ASRLTGVTAKNIQY

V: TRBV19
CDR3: ASSISGGNYGYT

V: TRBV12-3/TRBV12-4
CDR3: ASSFGVGQPQH

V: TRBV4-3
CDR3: ASSQKLGGSSEQF

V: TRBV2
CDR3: ASRRDTTQETQY